The rows below give T cell receptor beta chains drawn from one sample of a study of a mutant IDH1 vaccine in newly diagnosed glioma. Only in-frame clones appear in the TCRdb table, and some are missing; sequencing was by immunoSEQ multiplex PCR. In the table there are fewer than 75,000 clones, around 84% of which are singletons. The antigens of these receptors remain unknown. Sequenced material: PBMCs, taken from a glioma patient whose treatment included an IDH1 peptide vaccine. The receptors were gathered from a woman aged 45-60 years with glioma. The CDR3 runs from the conserved cysteine through the conserved F or W. Fields, in order: D gene, J gene, clone size, V gene, CDR3 protein, CDR3 DNA. The D gene is left open where the match is weak. Some rows have no size entry. The others give once, few or many, or a class for an expanded clone.

d_call: TRBD1; j_call: TRBJ1-2; clone_size: -; v_call: TRBV7-9; cdr3_aa: CASTLVNRGDGYTF; cdr3_nt: TGTGCCAGCACTTTGGTGAACAGGGGAGATGGCTACACCTTC
d_call: TRBD2; j_call: TRBJ2-5; clone_size: -; v_call: TRBV5-1; cdr3_aa: CASSLMASGAQETQYF; cdr3_nt: TGCGCCAGCAGCTTGATGGCTAGCGGGGCCCAAGAGACCCAGTACTTC
d_call: TRBD1; j_call: TRBJ1-5; clone_size: -; v_call: TRBV7-8; cdr3_aa: CASSLVATGGRQPQHF; cdr3_nt: TGTGCCAGCAGCTTAGTGGCGACAGGGGGCCGCCAGCCCCAGCATTTT
d_call: -; j_call: TRBJ1-1; clone_size: few; v_call: TRBV7-9; cdr3_aa: CASSPPGTFEAFF; cdr3_nt: TGTGCCAGCAGCCCCCCCGGGACCTTTGAAGCTTTCTTT
d_call: -; j_call: TRBJ1-2; clone_size: -; v_call: TRBV4-1; cdr3_aa: CASSPSVGPGNYGYTF; cdr3_nt: TGCGCCAGCAGCCCGTCAGTGGGGCCCGGGAACTATGGCTACACCTTC
d_call: -; j_call: TRBJ1-2; clone_size: -; v_call: TRBV6-5; cdr3_aa: CASSYQGGMKGYTF; cdr3_nt: TGTGCCAGCAGTTATCAGGGAGGAATGAAAGGCTACACCTTC
d_call: TRBD1; j_call: TRBJ2-7; clone_size: -; v_call: TRBV5-1; cdr3_aa: CASKVQGESYEQYF; cdr3_nt: TGCGCCAGCAAGGTTCAGGGGGAATCCTACGAGCAGTACTTC
d_call: TRBD1; j_call: TRBJ1-2; clone_size: -; v_call: TRBV7-2; cdr3_aa: CASSPTGQGHGYTF; cdr3_nt: TGTGCCAGCAGCCCGACGGGACAGGGCCATGGCTACACCTTC
d_call: TRBD1; j_call: TRBJ1-5; clone_size: -; v_call: TRBV19; cdr3_aa: CASRDRGGGNQPQHF; cdr3_nt: TGTGCCAGTAGGGACAGGGGAGGCGGCAATCAGCCCCAGCATTTT
d_call: -; j_call: TRBJ1-2; clone_size: -; v_call: TRBV6-1; cdr3_aa: CASSVRLGYGYTF; cdr3_nt: TGTGCCAGCAGCGTAAGGTTGGGCTATGGCTACACCTTC
d_call: -; j_call: TRBJ2-5; clone_size: -; v_call: TRBV29-1; cdr3_aa: CSVVMRYYETQYF; cdr3_nt: TGCAGCGTTGTAATGAGATACTACGAGACCCAGTACTTC
d_call: -; j_call: TRBJ1-4; clone_size: -; v_call: TRBV4-3; cdr3_aa: CASSSRVFNEKLFF; cdr3_nt: TGCGCCAGCAGCTCCAGGGTATTTAATGAAAAACTGTTTTTT
d_call: -; j_call: TRBJ2-7; clone_size: -; v_call: TRBV27; cdr3_aa: CASSLTLQGLRNEQYF; cdr3_nt: TGTGCCAGCAGTTTAACCCTGCAGGGATTGAGAAACGAGCAGTACTTC
d_call: -; j_call: TRBJ2-3; clone_size: -; v_call: TRBV7-9; cdr3_aa: CASSSAPDTQYF; cdr3_nt: TGTGCCAGCAGCTCCGCTCCAGATACGCAGTATTTT
d_call: -; j_call: TRBJ1-5; clone_size: -; v_call: TRBV30; cdr3_aa: CAWSVSGGGNQPQHF; cdr3_nt: TGTGCCTGGAGTGTGTCCGGGGGGGGGAATCAGCCCCAGCATTTT
d_call: TRBD2; j_call: TRBJ2-2; clone_size: -; v_call: TRBV2; cdr3_aa: CANGGGALGAGELFF; cdr3_nt: TGTGCCAACGGCGGGGGGGCCCTTGGGGCCGGGGAGCTGTTTTTT
d_call: -; j_call: TRBJ1-1; clone_size: -; v_call: TRBV28; cdr3_aa: CASSFGTRTEAFF; cdr3_nt: TGTGCCAGCAGTTTCGGGACACGCACTGAAGCTTTCTTT
d_call: TRBD2; j_call: TRBJ2-1; clone_size: once; v_call: TRBV14; cdr3_aa: CASSQGGGGRSSYNEQFF; cdr3_nt: TGTGCCAGCAGCCAAGGCGGCGGGGGGAGGAGCTCCTACAATGAGCAGTTCTTC
d_call: -; j_call: TRBJ1-2; clone_size: once; v_call: TRBV6-5; cdr3_aa: CASSKTGDGYTF; cdr3_nt: TGTGCCAGCAGTAAAACAGGTGATGGCTACACCTTC
d_call: -; j_call: TRBJ1-3; clone_size: -; v_call: TRBV19; cdr3_aa: CASSIERGYGPSSGNTIYF; cdr3_nt: TGTGCCAGTAGTATAGAGCGTGGATACGGGCCCTCCTCTGGAAACACCATATATTTT
d_call: -; j_call: TRBJ2-5; clone_size: -; v_call: TRBV7-2; cdr3_aa: CASSLNPYQETQYF; cdr3_nt: TGTGCCAGCAGCTTAAACCCTTACCAAGAGACCCAGTACTTC
d_call: -; j_call: TRBJ1-6; clone_size: -; v_call: TRBV5-4; cdr3_aa: CASSFSGSSYNSPLHF; cdr3_nt: TGTGCCAGCAGTTTCTCTGGGAGCTCCTATAATTCACCCCTCCACTTT
d_call: -; j_call: TRBJ1-5; clone_size: -; v_call: TRBV9; cdr3_aa: CASSTGTLGNQPQHF; cdr3_nt: TGTGCCAGCAGCACAGGGACTTTGGGCAATCAGCCCCAGCATTTT
d_call: TRBD2; j_call: TRBJ2-5; clone_size: -; v_call: TRBV11-2; cdr3_aa: CASSSALAGGQETQYF; cdr3_nt: TGTGCCAGCAGCTCGGCACTAGCGGGGGGGCAGGAGACCCAGTACTTC
d_call: TRBD1; j_call: TRBJ1-1; clone_size: once; v_call: TRBV6-4; cdr3_aa: CASSDSDRATEAFF; cdr3_nt: TGTGCCAGCAGTGACTCAGACAGGGCTACTGAAGCTTTCTTT
d_call: TRBD1; j_call: TRBJ2-7; clone_size: -; v_call: TRBV29-1; cdr3_aa: CSVEGRGQGEQYF; cdr3_nt: TGCAGCGTTGAGGGCAGGGGGCAGGGAGAGCAGTACTTC
d_call: TRBD1; j_call: TRBJ1-5; clone_size: -; v_call: TRBV2; cdr3_aa: CASSGETGYQPQHF; cdr3_nt: TGTGCCAGCAGTGGAGAGACAGGGTATCAGCCCCAGCATTTT
d_call: -; j_call: TRBJ2-2; clone_size: -; v_call: TRBV5-1; cdr3_aa: CASSLAPTSRTGELFF; cdr3_nt: TGCGCCAGCAGCTTGGCACCGACATCGAGGACCGGGGAGCTGTTTTTT
d_call: -; j_call: TRBJ1-2; clone_size: -; v_call: TRBV27; cdr3_aa: CASRPYPGAYGYTF; cdr3_nt: TGTGCCAGCAGACCCTACCCGGGGGCCTATGGCTACACCTTC
d_call: TRBD1; j_call: TRBJ1-2; clone_size: -; v_call: TRBV5-6; cdr3_aa: CASIYRGIDYGYTF; cdr3_nt: TGTGCCAGCATCTACAGGGGAATAGACTATGGCTACACCTTC
d_call: TRBD2; j_call: TRBJ2-5; clone_size: -; v_call: TRBV9; cdr3_aa: CASSNHGLGETQYF; cdr3_nt: TGTGCCAGCAGTAACCATGGACTAGGGGAGACCCAGTACTTC
d_call: TRBD1; j_call: TRBJ1-2; clone_size: -; v_call: TRBV5-4; cdr3_aa: CASSLAGRGRGYTF; cdr3_nt: TGTGCCAGCAGCTTGGCGGGCAGGGGGCGAGGCTACACCTTC
d_call: TRBD1; j_call: TRBJ2-1; clone_size: few; v_call: TRBV5-1; cdr3_aa: CASGTGEQFF; cdr3_nt: TGCGCCAGCGGGACAGGTGAGCAGTTCTTC
d_call: -; j_call: TRBJ2-7; clone_size: -; v_call: TRBV5-4; cdr3_aa: CASSLTGLHEQYF; cdr3_nt: TGTGCCAGCAGCTTGACAGGGTTGCACGAGCAGTACTTC
d_call: -; j_call: TRBJ1-4; clone_size: -; v_call: TRBV30; cdr3_aa: CAWSVPRSEKLFF; cdr3_nt: TGTGCCTGGAGTGTACCGCGGAGTGAAAAACTGTTTTTT
d_call: TRBD1; j_call: TRBJ1-3; clone_size: -; v_call: TRBV6-6; cdr3_aa: CASSSGQGKGNTIYF; cdr3_nt: TGTGCCAGCAGCTCGGGACAGGGGAAAGGAAACACCATATATTTT
d_call: -; j_call: TRBJ2-7; clone_size: -; v_call: TRBV7-9; cdr3_aa: CASSLASRDLSYEQYF; cdr3_nt: TGTGCCAGCAGCTTAGCGAGCAGGGACCTCTCCTACGAGCAGTACTTC
d_call: -; j_call: TRBJ2-7; clone_size: -; v_call: TRBV9; cdr3_aa: CASSLDGEPYEQYF; cdr3_nt: TGTGCCAGCAGCCTTGATGGGGAGCCCTACGAGCAGTACTTC
d_call: -; j_call: TRBJ1-1; clone_size: -; v_call: TRBV9; cdr3_aa: CASSPIGRAYEAFF; cdr3_nt: TGTGCCAGCAGCCCAATAGGAAGGGCCTACGAAGCTTTCTTT
d_call: -; j_call: TRBJ2-3; clone_size: -; v_call: TRBV5-1; cdr3_aa: CASSLGDSTDTQYF; cdr3_nt: TGCGCCAGCAGCTTGGGGGACAGCACAGATACGCAGTATTTT
d_call: TRBD1; j_call: TRBJ2-5; clone_size: -; v_call: TRBV7-9; cdr3_aa: CASSFPLGQGETQYF; cdr3_nt: TGTGCCAGCAGCTTCCCTTTGGGACAGGGAGAGACCCAGTACTTC
d_call: -; j_call: TRBJ1-2; clone_size: -; v_call: TRBV6-1; cdr3_aa: CASSVDRNYGYTF; cdr3_nt: TGTGCCAGCAGTGTCGACAGGAACTATGGCTACACCTTC
d_call: -; j_call: TRBJ2-3; clone_size: -; v_call: TRBV15; cdr3_aa: CATSFPADTQYF; cdr3_nt: TGTGCCACCAGCTTCCCGGCAGATACGCAGTATTTT
d_call: -; j_call: TRBJ1-2; clone_size: once; v_call: TRBV10-3; cdr3_aa: CAIRRTNYGYTF; cdr3_nt: TGTGCCATCAGACGGACTAACTATGGCTACACCTTC
d_call: -; j_call: TRBJ1-1; clone_size: -; v_call: TRBV29-1; cdr3_aa: CSVVIGNTEAFF; cdr3_nt: TGCAGCGTTGTGATCGGGAACACTGAAGCTTTCTTT
d_call: -; j_call: TRBJ2-2; clone_size: -; v_call: TRBV5-1; cdr3_aa: CASSPDGGGTGELFF; cdr3_nt: TGCGCCAGCAGCCCGGACGGGGGTGGGACCGGGGAGCTGTTTTTT
d_call: -; j_call: TRBJ2-5; clone_size: once; v_call: TRBV5-1; cdr3_aa: CASSLGARETQYF; cdr3_nt: TGCGCCAGCAGCTTGGGGGCAAGAGAGACCCAGTACTTC
d_call: -; j_call: TRBJ2-1; clone_size: -; v_call: TRBV5-1; cdr3_aa: CASSLSYNEQFF; cdr3_nt: TGCGCCAGCAGCTTATCGTATAATGAGCAGTTCTTC
d_call: -; j_call: TRBJ1-4; clone_size: -; v_call: TRBV15; cdr3_aa: CATSGLGEANEKLFF; cdr3_nt: TGTGCCACCAGCGGCCTCGGAGAAGCCAATGAAAAACTGTTTTTT
d_call: -; j_call: TRBJ2-2; clone_size: few; v_call: TRBV7-9; cdr3_aa: CASSLAREQGKGTGELFF; cdr3_nt: TGTGCCAGCAGCTTAGCCCGAGAACAGGGTAAAGGAACCGGGGAGCTGTTTTTT
d_call: -; j_call: TRBJ2-2; clone_size: -; v_call: TRBV9; cdr3_aa: CASDTNTGELFF; cdr3_nt: TGTGCCAGTGACACGAACACCGGGGAGCTGTTTTTT
d_call: -; j_call: TRBJ1-5; clone_size: -; v_call: TRBV7-2; cdr3_aa: CASSLNRFQPQHF; cdr3_nt: TGTGCCAGCAGCCTCAACAGGTTCCAGCCCCAGCATTTT
d_call: TRBD1; j_call: TRBJ1-1; clone_size: -; v_call: TRBV4-1; cdr3_aa: CASSQGQGIRAFF; cdr3_nt: TGCGCCAGCAGCCAGGGACAGGGTATCAGAGCTTTCTTT
d_call: TRBD2; j_call: TRBJ2-3; clone_size: -; v_call: TRBV7-2; cdr3_aa: CASSRRASGITDTQYF; cdr3_nt: TGTGCCAGCAGTCGGAGGGCTAGCGGGATTACAGATACGCAGTATTTT